The clone carrying this TCR beta chain was detected only a few times. Its antigen is still unknown. CDR3 size: 14 residues. Trimming removed 10 bases from V and 5 bases from J; junction bases left unmatched: 9. Germline-derived CDR1 and CDR2 are MDHEN and SYDVKM. Extracted RNA was reverse transcribed, and the resulting cDNA served as sequencing template. The repertoire was sequenced with immunoSEQ multiplex PCR; TCRdb's copy has only in-frame clones and lacks some. The sample lists under 65,000 clones; 44% were seen once. This sample is drawn from a study of CD8+ T cells in alopecia areata. Findings and caveats of the study: Sequencing of scalp samples also captures resident alphabeta T cells of normal skin. More clonal than normal scalp was lesional scalp, particularly alopecia totalis/universalis.

Peripheral blood, together with lesional scalp punch biopsies, was collected from alopecia areata patients. PBMCs, the starting material, were the source of sorted CD4+ and CD8+ T cells. Sequenced sample: NKG2D-low CD8+ T cells sorted from blood. V and J are TRBV28 and TRBJ2-1; TRBD1 matches 9 bases. This receptor was obtained from a human donor with alopecia areata. The CDR3 sequence: CATRRDRDHNEQFF. Written as DNA, the CDR3 is TGTGCCACCCGCCGGGACAGGGACCACAATGAGCAGTTCTTC.